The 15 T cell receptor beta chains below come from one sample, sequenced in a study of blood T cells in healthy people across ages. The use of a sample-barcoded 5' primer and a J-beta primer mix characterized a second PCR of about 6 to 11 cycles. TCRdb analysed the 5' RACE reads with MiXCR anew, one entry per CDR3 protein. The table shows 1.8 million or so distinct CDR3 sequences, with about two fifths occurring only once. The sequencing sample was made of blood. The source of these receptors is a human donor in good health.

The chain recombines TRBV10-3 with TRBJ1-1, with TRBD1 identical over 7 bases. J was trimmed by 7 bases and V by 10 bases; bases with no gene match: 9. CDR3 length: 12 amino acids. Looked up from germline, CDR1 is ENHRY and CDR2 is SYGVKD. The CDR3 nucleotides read TGTGCCACGGGAGGCGGGACAGATGAAGCTTTCTTT. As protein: CATGGGTDEAFF.

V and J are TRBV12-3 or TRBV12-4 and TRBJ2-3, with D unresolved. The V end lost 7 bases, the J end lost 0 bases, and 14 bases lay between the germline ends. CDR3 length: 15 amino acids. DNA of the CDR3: TGTGCCAGCAACCCCTCCACTGAGAGCACAGATACGCAGTATTTT. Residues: CASNPSTESTDTQYF.

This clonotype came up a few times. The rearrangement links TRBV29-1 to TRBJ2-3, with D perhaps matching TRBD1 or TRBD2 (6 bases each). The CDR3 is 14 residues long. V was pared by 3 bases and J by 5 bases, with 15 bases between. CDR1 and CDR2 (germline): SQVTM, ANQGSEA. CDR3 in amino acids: CSVDGGQEEDTQYF. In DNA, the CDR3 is TGCAGCGTTGATGGGGGGCAGGAGGAAGATACGCAGTATTTT.

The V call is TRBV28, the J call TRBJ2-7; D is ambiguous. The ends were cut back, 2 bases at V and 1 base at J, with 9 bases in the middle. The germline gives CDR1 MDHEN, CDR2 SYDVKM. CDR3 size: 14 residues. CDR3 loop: CASSLSSTSYEQYF. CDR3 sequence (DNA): TGTGCCAGCAGTTTAAGTAGCACGTCCTACGAGCAGTACTTC.

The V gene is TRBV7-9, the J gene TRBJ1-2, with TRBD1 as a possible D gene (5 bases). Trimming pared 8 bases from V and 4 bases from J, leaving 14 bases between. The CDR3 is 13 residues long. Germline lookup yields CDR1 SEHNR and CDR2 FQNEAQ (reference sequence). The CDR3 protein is CASSEDGGYGYTF. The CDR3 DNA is TGTGCCAGCTCAGAGGATGGGGGCTATGGCTACACCTTC.

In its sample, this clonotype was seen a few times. The CDR3 DNA follows: TGTGCCAGCAACAACCAGGAGGGAGAAGAGACCCAGTACTTC. Translation gives CASNNQEGEETQYF. The chain has TRBV12-3 or TRBV12-4 and TRBJ2-5; a weak D match, TRBD2 (6 bases). Trimming left V 7 bases short and J 3 bases short, with 15 bases between. This CDR3 comprises 14 residues.

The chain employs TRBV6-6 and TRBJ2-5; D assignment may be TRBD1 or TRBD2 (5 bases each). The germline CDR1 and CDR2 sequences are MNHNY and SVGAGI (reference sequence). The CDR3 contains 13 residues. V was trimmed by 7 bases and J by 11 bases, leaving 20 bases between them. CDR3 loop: CASTLPGAREQYF. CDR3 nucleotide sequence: TGTGCCAGCACCCTACCCGGCGCCAGGGAGCAGTACTTC.

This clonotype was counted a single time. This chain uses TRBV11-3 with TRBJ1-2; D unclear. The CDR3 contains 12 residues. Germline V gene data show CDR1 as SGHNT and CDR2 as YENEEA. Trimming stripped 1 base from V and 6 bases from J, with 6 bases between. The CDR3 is CASSLGDNGYTF. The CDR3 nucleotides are TGTGCCAGCAGCTTAGGAGACAATGGCTACACCTTC.

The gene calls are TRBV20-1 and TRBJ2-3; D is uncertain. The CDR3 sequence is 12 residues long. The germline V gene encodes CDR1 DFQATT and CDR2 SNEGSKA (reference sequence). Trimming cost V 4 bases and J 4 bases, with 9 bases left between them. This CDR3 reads CSATSGPDTQYF. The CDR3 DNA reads TGCAGTGCTACCAGTGGCCCAGATACGCAGTATTTT.

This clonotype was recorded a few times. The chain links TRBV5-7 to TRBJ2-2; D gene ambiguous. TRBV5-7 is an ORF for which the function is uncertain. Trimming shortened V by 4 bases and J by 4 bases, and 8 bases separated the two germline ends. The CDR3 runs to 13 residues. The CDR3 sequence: CASSTSFTGELFF. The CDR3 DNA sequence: TGTGCCAGCAGCACATCCTTCACCGGGGAGCTGTTTTTT.

The CDR3 DNA follows: TGTGCCAGCAGTCCACGGGCCCACCCCTATGGCTACACCTTC. Translation gives CASSPRAHPYGYTF. The chain joins TRBV28 to TRBJ1-2; D is uncertain. Looked up from germline, CDR1 is MDHEN and CDR2 is SYDVKM. The CDR3 loop spans 14 amino acids. V lost 5 bases, J lost 4 bases, and 14 bases lay in between.

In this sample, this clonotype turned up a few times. The CDR3 DNA is TGTGCCAGCAGCGTAGGGGCAGGGGTACCTCCCTACAATGAGCAGTTCTTC. It specifies CASSVGAGVPPYNEQFF. The chain has TRBV9 and TRBJ2-1, with D maybe TRBD1 (6 bases). Trimming took off 0 bases at V and 2 bases at J, with 15 bases between the two ends. The CDR3 is 17 residues long. Germline CDR1 and CDR2: SGDLS and YYNGEE.

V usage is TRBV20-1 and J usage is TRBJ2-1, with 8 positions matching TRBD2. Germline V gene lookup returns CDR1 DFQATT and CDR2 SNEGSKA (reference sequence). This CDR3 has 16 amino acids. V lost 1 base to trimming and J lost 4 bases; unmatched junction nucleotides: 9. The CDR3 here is CSARAYGGVRYNEQFF. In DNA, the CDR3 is TGCAGTGCTAGAGCATACGGGGGGGTACGATACAATGAGCAGTTCTTC.

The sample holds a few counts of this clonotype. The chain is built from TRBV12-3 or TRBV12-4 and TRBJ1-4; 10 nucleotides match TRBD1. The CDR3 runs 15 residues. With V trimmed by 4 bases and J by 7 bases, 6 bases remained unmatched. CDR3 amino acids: CASSSPGTGAEKLFF. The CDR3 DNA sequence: TGTGCCAGCAGTTCCCCAGGGACAGGGGCTGAAAAACTGTTTTTT.

CDR3 sequence reads: CASRNPAAGTNQETQYF. Written as DNA, the CDR3 is TGCGCCAGCAGAAACCCGGCCGCGGGGACCAACCAAGAGACCCAGTACTTC. The V gene is TRBV5-1, the J gene TRBJ2-5; perhaps TRBD2 as D (6 bases). The CDR3 runs 17 residues. Germline CDR1 and CDR2: SGHRS and YFSETQ. V was cut by 5 bases and J by 0 bases, with 20 bases left in between.